The clone carrying this T cell receptor beta chain has ten or more counts. Its antigen is unidentified. This sample was included in a study of CD8 T cells in ankylosing spondylitis. General study findings and limits: A TCR beta motif made of fewer than ten highly homologous variants seemed typical of ankylosing spondylitis blood.

With 6 bases removed from V and 0 bases from J, the gap between germline ends came to 12 bases. The CDR3 is 16 residues long. The germline gives CDR1 MDHEN, CDR2 SYDVKM. TCRdb recomputed calls from the 5' RACE reads with MiXCR, one row per CDR3 protein. Of about 840,000 distinct CDR3 sequences in the sample, 10% to 15% are singletons; the top ten hold roughly 0.51%. The receptor was derived from a male donor with ankylosing spondylitis. The chain employs TRBV28 and TRBJ2-6; TRBD1 is a possible D gene (5 bases). The material sequenced was blood, either unsorted or a sorted T cell fraction (not recorded which). CDR3 sequence (DNA): TGTGCCAGCAGGGACACTGTAAGCTCTGGGGCCAACGTCCTGACTTTC. This encodes CASRDTVSSGANVLTF.